This T cell receptor (beta chain) derives from a study of T cell responses to AZD1222 COVID-19 vaccine. With respect to this clone: The target antigen is unknown.

Study-wide findings and caveats: White British donors predominated, females outnumbered males, and clonal diversity was possibly underestimated.

Clones were sequenced by immunoSEQ multiplex PCR, and TCRdb holds only the in-frame ones, with some missing. The profile covers some 200,000 clones, with under 95% appearing a single time and 0.99% taken by the ten largest. Germline V gives CDR1 SGDLS, CDR2 YYNGEE. The CDR3 contains 14 residues. V shed 2 bases and J shed 1 base, with 10 bases lying between them. The sequence came from an adult in good health. This specimen was peripheral blood, taken on day 0 of AZD1222 vaccination. The rearrangement joins TRBV9 to TRBJ2-7; a weak D match, TRBD1 (5 bases). Written as DNA, the CDR3 is TGTGCCAGCAGCGTTTCCGGACAATCCTACGAGCAGTACTTC. Translation gives CASSVSGQSYEQYF.